Each of the 21 T cell receptor beta chains below was sequenced from the same sample in a study of shared clonotypes between healthy human individuals (TCRdb year 2020). Receptor amplification or capture employed the immunoSEQ multiplex PCR assay. In TCRdb, the immuneACCESS table is reduced to in-frame sequences with V and J assigned. These tables do not hold every clone; where another copy was compared, an unresolved V gene accounts for under half, and the others remain unexplained. This sample has more than 550,000 clones in its table, and about 91% of those were observed once. Roughly 24% of the sample lies in the top ten. CD8 naive samples consisted of CD45RO-negative cells that were positively selected for CCR7, yielding a CD45RA+CCR7+ population without TemRA cells. Input material: naive CD8+ T cells sorted from blood. Sample cell subset or site, as interpreted from the label and publication: CD45RA+CCR7+. The source of these receptors is a man under 40 in good health.

The chain couples TRBV5-6 to TRBJ2-7; D not certain. The CDR3 length is 12 residues. In germline, CDR1 is SGHDT, CDR2 YYEEEE. Deletions cut 3 bases from V and 2 bases from J, with 6 bases between. CDR3 region: CASSYLTYEQYF. The DNA of the CDR3 is TGTGCCAGCAGCTACTTGACCTACGAGCAGTACTTC.

The CDR3 sequence is CASSLAVDTGELFF. In DNA, the CDR3 is TGCGCCAGCAGCTTGGCCGTCGACACCGGGGAGCTGTTTTTT. The chain uses TRBV5-1 and TRBJ2-2, with unresolved D. Germline assignment: CDR1 SGHRS and CDR2 YFSETQ. V lost 0 bases and J lost 3, with 6 bases in between. The CDR3 length is 14 residues.

The V and J genes are TRBV7-9 and TRBJ2-2; D ambiguous. The CDR3 consists of 16 residues. Germline assignment: CDR1 SEHNR and CDR2 FQNEAQ (reference sequence). The ends were cut back, 6 bases at V and 1 base at J, with 15 bases in the middle. The DNA for the CDR3 is TGTGCCAGCAGGGACGTAGGGCTAGAGAACACCGGGGAGCTGTTTTTT. Its protein is CASRDVGLENTGELFF.

The chain combines TRBV29-1 with TRBJ2-3; 7 nucleotides agree with TRBD1. The CDR3 extends over 12 amino acids. Germline CDR1 reads SQVTM; CDR2 reads ANQGSEA. V was pared by 7 bases and J by 4 bases, with 5 bases of the junction left unmatched. CDR3: CSGTGQADTQYF. CDR3 coding DNA: TGCAGCGGAACAGGACAGGCAGATACGCAGTATTTT.

The chain uses TRBV10-1 and TRBJ2-7; either TRBD1 or TRBD2 may supply D (5 bases each). The CDR3 spans 16 residues. CDR1 and CDR2 from the germline V gene are WNHNN and SYGVQD (reference sequence). Trimming removed 6 bases at V and 0 bases at J, with 18 bases between. The CDR3 is CASRGQRGQNSYEQYF. The CDR3 DNA follows: TGCGCCAGCAGGGGGCAGAGAGGGCAGAACTCCTACGAGCAGTACTTC.

This clone was seen only a few times. This rearrangement joins TRBV6-4 to TRBJ2-1; the match to TRBD2 covers 8 bases. This CDR3 contains 15 residues. Germline CDR1 and CDR2: MRHNA and SNTAGT. V dropped 5 bases and J dropped 0; count of bases not matched to a gene: 3. CDR3 sequence: CASSSTSGSYNEQFF. Written as DNA, the CDR3 is TGTGCCAGCAGTTCCACTAGCGGCTCCTACAATGAGCAGTTCTTC.

The chain couples TRBV13 to TRBJ2-5; D not resolved. The ends were cut back, 5 bases at V and 5 bases at J, with 12 bases in the middle. The CDR3 runs to 13 residues. Germline V gene sequence: CDR1 PRHDT, CDR2 FYEKMQ (reference sequence). The DNA of the CDR3 is TGTGCCAGCAGCCCCCGTTCGGAGGAGACCCAGTACTTC. This codes for CASSPRSEETQYF.

The CDR3 DNA follows: TGTGCCAGCAACAGCGGAAGCTACGAGCAGTACTTC. This translates into CASNSGSYEQYF. J is TRBJ2-7 and V is TRBV27; possible D gene TRBD2, 5 bases. In germline, CDR1 is MNHEY, CDR2 SMNVEV (reference sequence). V was clipped by 7 bases and J by 3 bases, with 10 bases between them. The CDR3 extends over 12 amino acids.

The chain employs TRBV18 and TRBJ2-1; TRBD2 matches 8 bases. V was clipped by 3 bases and J by 7 bases; unmatched bases: 8. There are 15 residues in the CDR3. The germline V gene encodes CDR1 KGHSH and CDR2 LQKENI. The CDR3: CASSPYGRAGNEQFF. The CDR3, as DNA: TGTGCCAGCTCACCTTACGGGAGGGCCGGGAATGAGCAGTTCTTC.

The V call is TRBV29-1, the J call TRBJ2-1; the D gene is possibly TRBD1 (5 bases). CDR1 is SQVTM and CDR2 is ANQGSEA in the germline V gene. V gave up 5 bases and J gave up 7 bases, with 24 bases separating them. The CDR3 sequence is 16 residues long. The CDR3 nucleotides read TGCAGCGTTTACTTTCCAGGGATCGTTCATGGTAATGAGCAGTTCTTC. Translating it yields CSVYFPGIVHGNEQFF.

This clone has more than one count but fewer than ten. Different DNA sequences within this sample yield the same CDR3. The chain links TRBV7-6 to TRBJ2-2; no reliable D call. This CDR3 spans 14 amino acids. CDR1 and CDR2 (germline): SGHVS, FNYEAQ. V lost 1 base, J lost 2 bases, and 5 bases lay in between. CDR3 DNA: TGTGCCAGCAGCTTAGGGCTAAACACCGGGGAGCTGTTTTTT. Translated: CASSLGLNTGELFF.

The rearrangement uses TRBV7-9 and TRBJ2-1; 14 nucleotides line up with TRBD2. The CDR3 contains 18 residues. V trimming: 5 bases; J trimming: 5 bases; junction bases outside the gene matches: 11. Looked up from germline, CDR1 is SEHNR and CDR2 is FQNEAQ (reference sequence). The DNA for the CDR3 is TGTGCCAGCAGCCCCGGGACTAGCGGGAGCGGGAGGAACAATGAGCAGTTCTTC. It translates to CASSPGTSGSGRNNEQFF.

V gene TRBV5-8 combines with J gene TRBJ2-2, with a tentative D call TRBD2 (5 bases). CDR3 size: 14 residues. Trimming took off 2 bases at V and 3 bases at J, with 8 bases between the two ends. Germline lookup yields CDR1 SGHTS and CDR2 YDEGEE. DNA of the CDR3: TGTGCCAGCAGCTTTCTAGCACACACCGGGGAGCTGTTTTTT. The encoded protein is CASSFLAHTGELFF.

V is TRBV5-6 and J is TRBJ2-5, with D possibly called TRBD1 or TRBD2 (5 bases each). CDR3 size: 15 residues. Germline V gene data show CDR1 as SGHDT and CDR2 as YYEEEE. The V and J ends lost 3 bases and 5 bases respectively, with 17 bases between them. CDR3 nucleotides: TGTGCCAGCAGCTCCAGGGACGACGATTGGGAGACCCAGTACTTC. Encoded protein: CASSSRDDDWETQYF.

The CDR3 spells CASSAAAGGTYEQYF. CDR3 nucleotides: TGCGCCAGCAGCGCCGCGGCGGGAGGGACCTACGAGCAGTACTTC. The V and J genes are TRBV4-1 and TRBJ2-7, with 9 bases aligning to TRBD2. The trim removed 5 bases at V and 2 bases at J, leaving 7 bases unmatched. The length of the CDR3 is 15 residues. Germline V CDR1 and CDR2: MGHRA, YSYEKL.

The chain combines TRBV7-6 with TRBJ2-7; the D gene is possibly TRBD1 (6 bases). V dropped 5 bases and J dropped 2 bases, with 19 bases sitting between them. The CDR3 covers 16 residues. The germline V gene encodes CDR1 SGHVS and CDR2 FNYEAQ. For the CDR3, the DNA is TGTGCCAGCAGCCGTTTGGGGTGGGGGCCGACCTACGAGCAGTACTTC. Translated: CASSRLGWGPTYEQYF.

V gene TRBV4-1 combines with J gene TRBJ2-1; D is perhaps TRBD2 (5 bases). Germline-derived CDR1 and CDR2 are MGHRA and YSYEKL. V shed 2 bases and J shed 4 bases, with 9 bases lying between them. The CDR3 loop spans 14 amino acids. The chain's CDR3 is CASSQQLGYNEQFF. In DNA form, the CDR3 reads TGCGCCAGCAGCCAACAACTAGGTTACAATGAGCAGTTCTTC.

The gene calls are TRBV28 and TRBJ2-1, with 8 bases aligning to TRBD1. The ends lost 8 bases at V and 3 bases at J; junction bases unmatched: 9. This CDR3 is 15 amino acids long. Germline CDR1 reads MDHEN; CDR2 reads SYDVKM. The CDR3 sequence is CASQNGQGGYNEQFF. The CDR3 coding sequence is TGTGCCAGCCAGAATGGACAGGGCGGCTACAATGAGCAGTTCTTC.

This rearrangement joins TRBV2 to TRBJ1-3, with D hard to call. The V gene lost 7 bases and the J gene lost 0 bases, with 10 bases spanning the gap. The CDR3 consists of 14 residues. Germline lookup yields CDR1 SNHLY and CDR2 FYNNEI. This CDR3 is CASTPFGSGNTIYF. CDR3 DNA: TGTGCCAGCACCCCCTTCGGCTCTGGAAACACCATATATTTT. The full variable domain, rest sourced from reference TRBV2 and TRBJ1-3, is EPEVTQTPSHQVTQMGQEVILRCVPISNHLYFYWYRQILGQKVEFLVSFYNNEISEKSEIFDDQFSVERPDGSNFTLKIRSTKLEDSAMYFCASTPFGSGNTIYFGEGSWLTVV.

This chain joins TRBV7-9 and TRBJ2-7; D remains ambiguous. The CDR3 extends over 15 amino acids. Germline assignment: CDR1 SEHNR and CDR2 FQNEAQ (reference sequence). The V end was cut by 6 bases, the J end by 0 bases, with 15 bases between. Here the CDR3 reads CASRHPEARSYEQYF. The CDR3 bases are TGTGCCAGCAGACATCCTGAAGCGCGCTCCTACGAGCAGTACTTC.

This chain connects TRBV11-2 to TRBJ2-7; D is undetermined. V was cut by 9 bases and J by 2 bases, with 8 bases left in between. Germline CDR1 SGHAT, CDR2 FQNNGV. CDR3 size: 11 residues. CDR3 sequence reads: CASLTPYEQYF. The DNA for the CDR3 is TGTGCCAGTCTGACACCCTACGAGCAGTACTTC.